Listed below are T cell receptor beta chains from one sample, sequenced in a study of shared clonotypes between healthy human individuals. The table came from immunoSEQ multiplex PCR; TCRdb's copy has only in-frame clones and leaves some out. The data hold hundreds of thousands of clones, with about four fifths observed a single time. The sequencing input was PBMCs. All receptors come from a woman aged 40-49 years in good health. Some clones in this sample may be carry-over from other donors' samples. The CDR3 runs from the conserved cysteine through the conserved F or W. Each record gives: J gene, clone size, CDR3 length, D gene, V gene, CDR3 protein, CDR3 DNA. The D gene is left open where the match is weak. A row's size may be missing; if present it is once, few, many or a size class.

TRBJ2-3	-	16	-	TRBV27	CASSLSAGRALDTQYF	TGTGCCAGCAGTTTATCGGCGGGAAGGGCCTTAGATACGCAGTATTTT
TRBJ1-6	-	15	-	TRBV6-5	CASSYSERNNSPLHF	TGTGCCAGCAGTTACTCGGAAAGGAATAATTCACCCCTCCACTTT
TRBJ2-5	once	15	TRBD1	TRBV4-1	CASSQDHRGEETQYF	TGCGCCAGCAGCCAAGATCACAGGGGTGAGGAGACCCAGTACTTC
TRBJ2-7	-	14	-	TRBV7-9	CASSEQTGWYEQYF	TGTGCCAGCAGCGAACAAACAGGATGGTACGAGCAGTACTTC
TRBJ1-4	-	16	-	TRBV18	CASSPVTGPTNEKLFF	TGTGCCAGCTCACCAGTCACAGGGCCAACTAATGAAAAACTGTTTTTT
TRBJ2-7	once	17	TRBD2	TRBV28	CASSPAELAGDSYEQYF	TGTGCCAGCAGCCCCGCTGAACTAGCGGGAGACTCCTACGAGCAGTACTTC
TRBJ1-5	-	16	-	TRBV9	CASSPPTVAGNQPQHF	TGTGCCAGCAGCCCCCCGACCGTAGCTGGTAATCAGCCCCAGCATTTT
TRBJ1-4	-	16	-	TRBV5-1	CASSPGAQATNEKLFF	TGCGCCAGCAGCCCCGGAGCCCAAGCAACTAATGAAAAACTGTTTTTT
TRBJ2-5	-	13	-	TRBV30	CATEVWYQETQYF	TGTGCCACAGAGGTGTGGTACCAAGAGACCCAGTACTTC
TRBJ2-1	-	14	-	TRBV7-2	CASSLPRLGNEQFF	TGTGCCAGCAGCTTACCCCGCTTAGGCAATGAGCAGTTCTTC
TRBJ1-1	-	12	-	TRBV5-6	CASSHGNTEAFF	TGTGCCAGCAGCCACGGGAACACTGAAGCTTTCTTT
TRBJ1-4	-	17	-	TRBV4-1	CASSQFFLAGNNEKLFF	TGCGCCAGCAGCCAATTCTTCCTTGCAGGGAATAATGAAAAACTGTTTTTT
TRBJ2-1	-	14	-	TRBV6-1	CASSEASGWGRRFF	TGTGCCAGCAGTGAAGCGTCGGGTTGGGGGAGACGGTTCTTC
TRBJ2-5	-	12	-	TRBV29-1	CSVAEGSETQYF	TGCAGCGTTGCTGAGGGGTCGGAGACCCAGTACTTC